A selection of T cell receptor beta chains follows, all from one sample in a study of cytomegalovirus exposure and HLA in healthy donors. Only in-frame clones appear in the TCRdb table, and some are missing; sequencing was by immunoSEQ multiplex PCR. This repertoire shows around 260,000 clones, roughly 91% found once; its top ten account for 3.1%. The sequenced sample consisted of PBMCs. These receptors were taken from a woman in her twenties or thirties in good health and CMV-seronegative. CDR3s include the opening cysteine and the closing phenylalanine or tryptophan. D genes are given only for firm matches. Not every row has a clone size; where given, it reads once, few, many or a size class.

V gene	clone size	J gene	D gene	CDR3 DNA	CDR3 protein
TRBV14	once	TRBJ1-2	NA	TGTGCCAGCAGCCAAGAGGGAGCGCACAGAGCTTTCTATGGCTACACCTTC	CASSQEGAHRAFYGYTF
TRBV18	NA	TRBJ1-1	TRBD1	TGTGCCAGCTCACGAAGGGACAGGGACGTCACTTTCTTT	CASSRRDRDVTFF
TRBV18	NA	TRBJ2-1	NA	TGTGCCAGCTCCCCGACTCCCCTTGAGCAGTTCTTC	CASSPTPLEQFF
TRBV11-2	NA	TRBJ2-5	TRBD1	TGTGCCAGCAGCTTAGTTGGGACAGACAGAATGGAAGAGACCCAGTACTTC	CASSLVGTDRMEETQYF
TRBV27	NA	TRBJ2-7	TRBD2	TGTGCCAGCAGTTTAACTAGCGGGTACGAGCAGTACTTC	CASSLTSGYEQYF
TRBV28	NA	TRBJ2-3	NA	TGTGCCAGCAGTTTCGCTTGGACGGGAGTTGCAGATACGCAGTATTTT	CASSFAWTGVADTQYF
TRBV11-3	NA	TRBJ2-1	TRBD1	TGTGCCAGCAGCTTAGCGACAGGGGGAGGCAATGAGCAGTTCTTC	CASSLATGGGNEQFF
TRBV14	NA	TRBJ1-1	NA	TGTGCCAGCAGCCGGGGGGGGACCACTGAAGCTTTCTTT	CASSRGGTTEAFF
TRBV28	NA	TRBJ1-2	NA	TGTGCCAGCAGTCTCGGAACGTTCCGCTATGGCTACACCTTC	CASSLGTFRYGYTF
TRBV4-3	once	TRBJ1-3	NA	TGCGCCAGCAGCCAATTGGACCGCCCGGGGCCTGGAAACACCATATATTTT	CASSQLDRPGPGNTIYF
TRBV6-5	NA	TRBJ2-2	TRBD1	TGTGCCAGCAGGCGGGACAGGGGAGACACCGGGGAGCTGTTTTTT	CASRRDRGDTGELFF
TRBV5-1	NA	TRBJ2-1	TRBD2	TGCGCCAGCAACCCAGGGACTAGCGGCAATGAGCAGTTCTTC	CASNPGTSGNEQFF
TRBV5-1	NA	TRBJ2-1	TRBD2	TGCGCCAGCAGCTTGGAGGTAGCGGGTAACAATGAGCAGTTCTTC	CASSLEVAGNNEQFF
TRBV2	NA	TRBJ2-1	TRBD2	TGTGCCAGCACTTGGAGCGGGAGTCCCAATGAGCAGTTCTTC	CASTWSGSPNEQFF
TRBV4-1	NA	TRBJ2-5	TRBD2	TGCGCCAGCAGCCACACTCTAGCGGCACAAGAGACCCAGTACTTC	CASSHTLAAQETQYF
TRBV15	NA	TRBJ2-7	NA	TGTGCCACCAGCCATGGGTCCCAGGGGGGCAACGAGCAGTACTTC	CATSHGSQGGNEQYF